Below, 29 T cell receptor beta chains from the same sample are listed, as sequenced in a study of CD8 T cells in Susac syndrome. With random hexamers, roughly 0.5 to 1 ug RNA was reverse transcribed. TCRdb re-analysed the immunoSEQ multiplex PCR reads in MiXCR, keeping a single row per CDR3 protein. The top ten clones hold around 0.08% of a sample with around 170,000 distinct CDR3 sequences, roughly nine tenths of them seen once. Sequencing used CD4+ T cells from PBMCs. The source of these receptors is a human donor in good health.

This clonotype is a singleton in its sample. The CDR3 spells CASSIAERSYGYTF. In nucleotides, the CDR3 is TGTGCCAGTAGTATAGCGGAGAGATCCTATGGCTACACCTTC. The rearrangement links TRBV19 to TRBJ1-2; D gene unclear. V gave up 1 base and J gave up 4 bases, with 10 bases separating them. The CDR3 has 14 residues. CDR1 is LNHDA and CDR2 is SQIVND in the germline V gene (reference sequence).

The V and J genes are TRBV18 and TRBJ1-3; a weak D match, TRBD1 (6 bases). In germline, CDR1 is KGHSH, CDR2 LQKENI. The CDR3 is made up of 15 amino acids. Trimming stripped 0 bases from V and 3 bases from J, with 9 bases between. The CDR3 nucleotides are TGTGCCAGCTCACCACCGAACAGGGTTGGAAACACCATATATTTT. Protein: CASSPPNRVGNTIYF.

This chain joins TRBV2 and TRBJ2-1; the D call may be TRBD1 or TRBD2 (5 bases each). Germline-derived CDR1 and CDR2 are SNHLY and FYNNEI. The CDR3 extends over 15 amino acids. Trimming stripped 3 bases from V and 0 bases from J, with 9 bases between. CDR3 amino acids: CASSEGRPSYNEQFF. The CDR3 bases are TGTGCCAGCAGTGAGGGACGGCCCTCCTACAATGAGCAGTTCTTC.

The chain joins TRBV18 to TRBJ1-4; D call uncertain. CDR1 and CDR2 from the germline V gene are KGHSH and LQKENI. V was clipped by 2 bases and J by 8 bases, with 3 bases between them. The CDR3 runs to 11 residues. The CDR3 bases are TGTGCCAGCTCACCAGCCGAAAAACTGTTTTTT. It translates to CASSPAEKLFF.

This chain connects TRBV28 to TRBJ2-7; the D is unclear. Trimming shortened V by 5 bases and J by 0 bases, and 11 bases separated the two germline ends. In germline, CDR1 is MDHEN, CDR2 SYDVKM. The CDR3 extends over 14 amino acids. This chain's CDR3 is CASSVLLSSYEQYF. CDR3 nucleotide sequence: TGTGCCAGCAGTGTATTGTTGAGCTCCTACGAGCAGTACTTC.

This chain links TRBV2 with TRBJ2-7; 10 bases fit TRBD2. V shed 0 bases, J shed 0 bases, and the junction held 11 bases outside the gene matches. Per germline, CDR1 SNHLY and CDR2 FYNNEI. The CDR3 is 19 residues long. The CDR3 region is CASSEAPGLAPRSSYEQYF. DNA for the CDR3: TGTGCCAGCAGTGAAGCTCCGGGACTAGCGCCCAGGAGCTCCTACGAGCAGTACTTC.

V gene TRBV28 combines with J gene TRBJ1-5; D remains unclear. This CDR3 has 16 amino acids. Trimming removed 10 bases from V and 7 bases from J, with 26 bases in between. Germline V lookup: CDR1 MDHEN, CDR2 SYDVKM. Here the CDR3 reads CATLRVKRERGQPQHF. Here the CDR3 DNA reads TGTGCCACCCTACGGGTGAAAAGGGAAAGAGGGCAGCCCCAGCATTTT.

V usage is TRBV3-1 and J usage is TRBJ2-7; possible D gene TRBD1, 5 bases. Germline loops: CDR1 LGHDT, CDR2 YNNKEL (reference sequence). Deletions cut 5 bases from V and 2 bases from J, with 13 bases between. This CDR3 region has 14 residues. The CDR3 sequence: CASSSPVGAYEQYF. The CDR3 region has the DNA TGTGCCAGCAGCTCCCCGGTAGGGGCCTACGAGCAGTACTTC.

The rearrangement uses TRBV5-1 and TRBJ1-6; D might be TRBD1 (6 bases). Germline CDR1 SGHRS, CDR2 YFSETQ. The CDR3 runs 14 residues. Trimming stripped 4 bases from V and 7 bases from J, with 12 bases between. The DNA of the CDR3 is TGCGCCAGCAGCCCCAGGGGCTCCAATTCACCCCTCCACTTT. This gives the protein CASSPRGSNSPLHF. Full variable domain (outside the CDR3, taken from reference TRBV5-1 and TRBJ1-6): KAGVTQTPRYLIKTRGQQVTLSCSPISGHRSVSWYQQTPGQGLQFLFEYFSETQRNKGNFPGRFSGRQFSNSRSEMNVSTLELGDSALYLCASSPRGSNSPLHFGNGTRLTVT.

This chain uses TRBV3-1 with TRBJ2-7; D remains unclear. The V and J ends lost 0 bases and 2 bases respectively, with 11 bases between them. The CDR3 contains 15 residues. Germline assignment: CDR1 LGHDT and CDR2 YNNKEL (reference sequence). DNA of the CDR3: TGTGCCAGCAGCCAAGATTCAAGGGTACCCTACGAGCAGTACTTC. As protein: CASSQDSRVPYEQYF.

The genes are TRBV28 and TRBJ1-5; D call uncertain. Looked up from germline, CDR1 is MDHEN and CDR2 is SYDVKM. The CDR3 has 11 amino acids. V dropped 6 bases and J dropped 10 bases, with 10 bases sitting between them. CDR3 loop: CASSFEGPQHF. The CDR3 DNA follows: TGTGCCAGCAGCTTCGAGGGTCCCCAGCATTTT.

In this sample, this clonotype turned up once. This rearrangement joins TRBV9 to TRBJ2-1; possible D gene TRBD2, 6 bases. Looked up from germline, CDR1 is SGDLS and CDR2 is YYNGEE. V was cut by 5 bases and J by 7 bases, with 10 bases left in between. The CDR3 has 12 amino acids. CDR3 amino acids: CASSNRGNEQFF. The CDR3 DNA follows: TGTGCCAGCAGTAATCGGGGGAATGAGCAGTTCTTC.

V and J are TRBV5-1 and TRBJ2-1; 8 bases line up with TRBD2. The V segment lost 1 base and the J segment 4 bases; nucleotides outside the gene matches: 1. The CDR3 consists of 14 residues. CDR1 SGHRS and CDR2 YFSETQ come from the germline V gene. The CDR3 reads CASSLTSGYNEQFF. CDR3 DNA: TGCGCCAGCAGCTTGACTAGCGGATACAATGAGCAGTTCTTC.

The chain joins TRBV5-4 to TRBJ1-1; TRBD1 matches at 8 bases. The J segment lost 2 bases and the V segment lost 0 bases, leaving 9 bases of the junction unmatched. The CDR3 is 17 amino acids. Germline CDR1 is SGHNT and CDR2 is YYREEE (reference sequence). CDR3 region: CASSLAPGQAVNTEAFF. DNA of the CDR3: TGTGCCAGCAGCTTGGCCCCGGGACAGGCGGTTAACACTGAAGCTTTCTTT.

This rearrangement joins TRBV6-5 to TRBJ1-1; 8 bases map to TRBD1. Germline V gene sequence: CDR1 MNHEY, CDR2 SVGAGI. This CDR3 comprises 16 residues. J gave up 1 base and V 5 bases, and 9 bases lay outside the gene matches. The CDR3 coding sequence is TGTGCCAGCAGTAACAGGGGGTCGAGTTCGAACACTGAAGCTTTCTTT. Translating it yields CASSNRGSSSNTEAFF.

The V and J genes are TRBV7-2 and TRBJ2-7; 8 nucleotides align to TRBD1. The length of the CDR3 is 14 residues. J was trimmed by 6 bases and V by 5 bases; bases with no gene match: 9. CDR1 SGHTA and CDR2 FQGNSA come from the germline V gene. CDR3 DNA sequence: TGTGCCAGCAGCACCCCCGGGACAGGACTCGAGCAGTACTTC. It yields the protein CASSTPGTGLEQYF.

CDR3 region: CSARAFDRDGGVYQPQHF. CDR3 coding DNA: TGCAGTGCTAGAGCCTTCGACAGGGATGGAGGAGTTTATCAGCCCCAGCATTTT. The chain links TRBV20-1 to TRBJ1-5, with 7 nucleotides matching TRBD1. In germline, CDR1 is DFQATT, CDR2 SNEGSKA (reference sequence). The CDR3 extends over 18 amino acids. J gave up 5 bases and V 1 base, and 17 bases lay outside the gene matches.

The chain couples TRBV3-1 to TRBJ2-5; weak D call: TRBD2 (5 bases). CDR1 is LGHDT and CDR2 is YNNKEL in the germline V gene (reference sequence). The CDR3 sequence is 16 residues long. V gave up 0 bases and J gave up 5 bases, with 16 bases separating them. CDR3 in DNA: TGTGCCAGCAGCCAAGATTTTGCTAGCTCGAAGGAGACCCAGTACTTC. The encoded protein is CASSQDFASSKETQYF.

The chain is built from TRBV6-5 and TRBJ1-1; D possibly corresponds to TRBD1 (6 bases). CDR1 is MNHEY and CDR2 is SVGAGI in the germline V gene. The CDR3 is made up of 15 amino acids. Trimming pared 6 bases from V and 5 bases from J, leaving 19 bases between. In nucleotides, the CDR3 is TGTGCCAGCAGCCACAGGGACCCAAGATGGACTGAAGCTTTCTTT. This translates into CASSHRDPRWTEAFF.

This chain links TRBV28 with TRBJ2-5; 7 bases match TRBD1. With 5 bases clipped from V and 6 bases from J, the junction kept 3 bases outside the gene matches. CDR3 length equals 12 residues. Germline V CDR1 and CDR2: MDHEN, SYDVKM. CDR3 coding DNA: TGTGCCAGCAGTGGGGACAGCCAGACCCAGTACTTC. It codes for CASSGDSQTQYF.

This clonotype was seen a single time. The CDR3 region is CASSLDLSAANSGNTIYF. The DNA for the CDR3 is TGTGCCAGCAGCTTAGATCTGTCAGCCGCCAACTCTGGAAACACCATATATTTT. J is TRBJ1-3 and V is TRBV11-2; no firm D call. The germline CDR1 and CDR2 sequences are SGHAT and FQNNGV. Trimming removed 0 bases at V and 0 bases at J, with 15 bases between. The CDR3 is 18 residues long.

The chain joins TRBV24-1 to TRBJ2-2, with TRBD2 matching over 9 bases. The germline gives CDR1 KGHDR, CDR2 SFDVKD. The CDR3 contains 16 residues. The ends lost 2 bases at V and 4 bases at J; junction bases unmatched: 4. The CDR3 spells CATSDSSGEITGELFF. CDR3 bases: TGTGCCACCAGTGATTCTAGCGGGGAGATCACCGGGGAGCTGTTTTTT.

This clonotype came up a few times. Mismatch with germline at one junction end may stem from a read error. The rearrangement links TRBV6-2 or TRBV6-3 to TRBJ2-3, with TRBD2 matching over 7 bases. Germline values: CDR1 MNHEY, CDR2 SVGEGT. This CDR3 region has 12 residues. CDR3 loop: CASSPQSGELDF. The CDR3 DNA is TGTGCCAGCTCACCGCAAAGCGGGGAGCTGGATTTT.

The table lists this clonotype with a count of one. V usage is TRBV2 and J usage is TRBJ1-6; D not certain. V lost 4 bases and J 0 bases, leaving 7 bases between the germline ends. Germline values: CDR1 SNHLY, CDR2 FYNNEI. The CDR3 has 15 amino acids. CDR3 in DNA: TGTGCCAGCAGTGTCGACTTCTCCTATAATTCACCCCTCCACTTT. Translation gives CASSVDFSYNSPLHF. The full variable domain, in which reference TRBV2 and TRBJ1-6 provide the parts outside the CDR3, is EPEVTQTPSHQVTQMGQEVILRCVPISNHLYFYWYRQILGQKVEFLVSFYNNEISEKSEIFDDQFSVERPDGSNFTLKIRSTKLEDSAMYFCASSVDFSYNSPLHFGNGTRLTVT.

This chain links TRBV10-3 with TRBJ2-7, with D tentatively TRBD1 or TRBD2 (5 bases each). Trimming took off 6 bases at V and 3 bases at J, with 15 bases between the two ends. The CDR3 length is 14 residues. Per germline, CDR1 ENHRY and CDR2 SYGVKD. This CDR3 is CAIRDGTEDYEQYF. The CDR3 DNA sequence: TGTGCCATCAGGGATGGGACGGAAGACTACGAGCAGTACTTC.

V and J are TRBV5-8 and TRBJ2-5, with D perhaps matching TRBD2 (5 bases). CDR1 and CDR2 (germline): SGHTS, YDEGEE. Trimming left V 6 bases short and J 5 bases short, with 11 bases between. This CDR3 has 12 amino acids. In nucleotides, the CDR3 is TGTGCCAGCACCCCGAGAGGGGAGACCCAGTACTTC. Translation gives CASTPRGETQYF.

This chain joins TRBV6-2 or TRBV6-3 and TRBJ2-1, with 10 bases aligning to TRBD2. This CDR3 contains 14 residues. Trimming removed 7 bases from V and 3 bases from J; junction bases left unmatched: 3. Germline values: CDR1 MNHEY, CDR2 SVGEGT. The CDR3, as DNA: TGTGCCAGCAATGAGCGGGGGGGCTACAATGAGCAGTTCTTC. This encodes CASNERGGYNEQFF.

The chain uses TRBV19 and TRBJ2-5; the match to TRBD2 covers 8 bases. This CDR3 is 14 amino acids long. Germline lookup yields CDR1 LNHDA and CDR2 SQIVND (reference sequence). V lost 3 bases and J lost 4; bases outside the gene matches: 4. CDR3 nucleotide sequence: TGTGCCAGTAGTATCGGGAGCGGGAGAGAGACCCAGTACTTC. Translated, it gives CASSIGSGRETQYF.

The V and J genes are TRBV29-1 and TRBJ1-6; no clear D gene. V was shortened by 4 bases and J by 5 bases, with 9 bases between the two germline ends. CDR3 length: 13 residues. Germline V gene lookup returns CDR1 SQVTM and CDR2 ANQGSEA. The CDR3 sequence: CSVGFQDNSPLHF. CDR3 coding DNA: TGCAGCGTTGGTTTTCAGGATAATTCACCCCTCCACTTT.